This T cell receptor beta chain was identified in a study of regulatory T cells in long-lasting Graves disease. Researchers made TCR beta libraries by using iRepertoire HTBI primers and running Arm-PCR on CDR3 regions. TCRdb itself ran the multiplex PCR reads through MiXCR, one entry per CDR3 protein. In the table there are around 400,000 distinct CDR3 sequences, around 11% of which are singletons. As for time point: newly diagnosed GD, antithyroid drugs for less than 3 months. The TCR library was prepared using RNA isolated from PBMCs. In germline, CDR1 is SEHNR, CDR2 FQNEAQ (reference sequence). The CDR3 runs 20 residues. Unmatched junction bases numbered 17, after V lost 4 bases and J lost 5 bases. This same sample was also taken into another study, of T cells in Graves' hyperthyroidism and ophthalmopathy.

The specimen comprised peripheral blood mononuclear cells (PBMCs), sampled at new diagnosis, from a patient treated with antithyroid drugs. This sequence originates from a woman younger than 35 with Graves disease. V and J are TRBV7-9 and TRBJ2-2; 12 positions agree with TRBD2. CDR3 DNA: TGTGCCAGCAGCTCAGATGCCGGGACTAGCGGGTTTTCTCTAACCGGGGAGCTGTTTTTT. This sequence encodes CASSSDAGTSGFSLTGELFF.